This TCR beta chain was captured in a study of blood T cell repertoires in COVID-19. Study information: Samples came from the United States, Italy and Spain, spanning acute and convalescent COVID-19.

The germline V gene encodes CDR1 MDHEN and CDR2 SYDVKM. J gave up 10 bases and V 6 bases, and 10 bases lay outside the gene matches. The CDR3 sequence is 14 residues long. Some clones are missing from TCRdb's copy, which holds only in-frame ones; the method was immunoSEQ multiplex PCR. The table lists some 44,000 clones, about nine tenths of them singletons. The specimen was peripheral blood. The receptor was isolated from a man aged 55-75 years with active COVID-19. The V and J genes are TRBV28 and TRBJ2-1; 9 nucleotides align to TRBD1. CDR3 nucleotides: TGTGCCAGCAGCCTAGGGACAGGGTCAAGAGAGCAGTTCTTC. It encodes CASSLGTGSREQFF.